The 20 T cell receptor beta chains below were found in one sample sequenced in a study of T cell responses to AZD1222 COVID-19 vaccine. Sequenced by immunoSEQ multiplex PCR; TCRdb stores in-frame clones only, minus some. Here the sample spans 160,000 or so clones, 85% to 90% being singletons. The sample was peripheral blood, taken on day 0 of AZD1222 vaccination. These receptor sequences come from an adult in good health.

The chain couples TRBV18 to TRBJ2-1; no definite D call. With 6 bases removed from V and 4 bases from J, the gap between germline ends came to 10 bases. The CDR3 is 13 residues long. Germline lookup yields CDR1 KGHSH and CDR2 LQKENI. As DNA, the CDR3 is TGTGCCAGCTCGCCCGGGTTATACAATGAGCAGTTCTTC. Protein sequence: CASSPGLYNEQFF. Based on the CDR3 plus reference TRBV18 and TRBJ2-1, the full variable domain is NAGVMQNPRHLVRRRGQEARLRCSPMKGHSHVYWYRQLPEEGLKFMVYLQKENIIDESGMPKERFSAEFPKEGPSILRIQQVVRGDSAAYFCASSPGLYNEQFFGPGTRLTVL.

The chain is built from TRBV24-1 and TRBJ1-1; D not certain. V dropped 8 bases and J dropped 6 bases, with 9 bases sitting between them. Germline CDR1 and CDR2: KGHDR and SFDVKD. The CDR3 is made up of 11 amino acids. CDR3 in amino acids: CATKRAAEAFF. DNA of the CDR3: TGTGCCACCAAGAGGGCAGCTGAAGCTTTCTTT.

The V and J genes are TRBV18 and TRBJ2-1; TRBD2 matches at 10 bases. The germline gives CDR1 KGHSH, CDR2 LQKENI. With 0 bases clipped from V and 9 bases from J, the junction kept 14 bases outside the gene matches. The CDR3 consists of 18 residues. CDR3 in DNA: TGTGCCAGCTCACCACCGAGAGGTTCTAGCGGGAGTAGAAGTGAGCAGTTCTTC. Translated, it gives CASSPPRGSSGSRSEQFF.

The chain uses TRBV3-1 (or the pseudogene TRBV3-2) and TRBJ2-1; 12 positions agree with TRBD1. Germline assignment: CDR1 LGHDT and CDR2 YNNKEL (reference sequence). J was trimmed by 7 bases and V by 2 bases; bases with no gene match: 9. This CDR3 contains 17 residues. The CDR3 sequence: CASSQTPGQGAKNEQFF. The CDR3 coding sequence is TGTGCCAGCAGCCAAACACCGGGACAGGGGGCAAAGAATGAGCAGTTCTTC.

The chain has TRBV2 and TRBJ1-5, with 7 bases that match TRBD1. The CDR3 totals 14 residues. In germline, CDR1 is SNHLY, CDR2 FYNNEI. V shed 6 bases and J 4 bases; nucleotides not matched to a gene: 6. The CDR3 reads CASRTSTGNQPQHF. The DNA for the CDR3 is TGTGCCAGCAGGACTTCGACAGGGAATCAGCCCCAGCATTTT.

This rearrangement joins TRBV9 to TRBJ1-1; D is possibly TRBD1 (6 bases). CDR3 size: 15 residues. Germline CDR1 reads SGDLS; CDR2 reads YYNGEE. V dropped 0 bases and J dropped 1 base, with 10 bases sitting between them. As DNA, the CDR3 is TGTGCCAGCAGCGTAGAGCCGGGGGCGAACACTGAAGCTTTCTTT. It translates to CASSVEPGANTEAFF.

As regards this clone: Other DNA sequences in this sample translate to the same CDR3. The chain links TRBV7-9 to TRBJ1-1; perhaps TRBD1 as D (5 bases). Germline V gives CDR1 SEHNR, CDR2 FQNEAQ (reference sequence). V was clipped by 2 bases and J by 1 base, with 5 bases between them. The CDR3 extends over 13 amino acids. The CDR3 DNA reads as TGTGCCAGCAGCTTACAGGGGAACACTGAAGCTTTCTTT. The encoded protein is CASSLQGNTEAFF. Looking up the rest from reference TRBV7-9 and TRBJ1-1 gives the full variable domain: DTGVSQNPRHKITKRGQNVTFRCDPISEHNRLYWYRQTLGQGPEFLTYFQNEAQLEKSRLLSDRFSAERPKGSFSTLEIQRTEQGDSAMYLCASSLQGNTEAFFGQGTRLTVV.

The chain recombines TRBV14 with TRBJ2-2; TRBD1 matches at 11 bases. The CDR3 has 18 amino acids. Germline values: CDR1 SGHDN, CDR2 FVKESK. The trim removed 1 base at V and 5 bases at J, leaving 9 bases unmatched. CDR3 in amino acids: CASSQVGQGAWYTGELFF. The DNA for the CDR3 is TGTGCCAGCAGCCAAGTCGGACAGGGGGCTTGGTATACCGGGGAGCTGTTTTTT.

The chain carries TRBV2 and TRBJ1-2; 9 positions match TRBD1. The CDR3 length is 19 residues. The junction had 16 bases not matched to a gene; V was cut back by 5 bases and J by 0 bases. Germline V lookup: CDR1 SNHLY, CDR2 FYNNEI. The CDR3 region has the DNA TGTGCCAGCAGTCGAAGGGGGCGGGACAGGGTTAGTTCTAACTATGGCTACACCTTC. Its protein is CASSRRGRDRVSSNYGYTF.

The V call is TRBV7-2, the J call TRBJ1-5; perhaps TRBD1 as D (5 bases). The CDR3 extends over 13 amino acids. Germline values: CDR1 SGHTA, CDR2 FQGNSA. The V gene lost 2 bases and the J gene lost 5 bases, with 7 bases spanning the gap. The CDR3, as DNA: TGTGCCAGCAGCTTATGGGGCGATCAGCCCCAGCATTTT. Protein product: CASSLWGDQPQHF.

The chain carries TRBV4-1 and TRBJ1-2, with D maybe TRBD1 (6 bases). CDR1 and CDR2 from the germline V gene are MGHRA and YSYEKL. V gave up 2 bases and J gave up 6 bases, with 16 bases separating them. The length of the CDR3 is 15 residues. For the CDR3, the DNA is TGCGCCAGCAGCCAACCCGGCAGGGGACGGAATGGCTACACCTTC. As protein: CASSQPGRGRNGYTF.

This clone occurred a few times. This rearrangement joins TRBV28 to TRBJ2-7; 7 positions match TRBD1. The junction had 3 bases not matched to a gene; V was cut back by 6 bases and J by 4 bases. CDR3 length equals 12 residues. In germline, CDR1 is MDHEN, CDR2 SYDVKM. CDR3 nucleotides: TGTGCCAGCAGAATACAGGGGTACGAGCAGTACTTC. It translates to CASRIQGYEQYF.

The gene calls are TRBV5-6 and TRBJ2-1; D is uncertain. Between the trimmed V and J ends, which lost 0 bases and 2 bases, there was a span of 12 bases. Germline values: CDR1 SGHDT, CDR2 YYEEEE. This CDR3 is built from 16 residues. Written as DNA, the CDR3 is TGTGCCAGCAGCTTGGACCGAGGCCGAACCTACAATGAGCAGTTCTTC. Protein: CASSLDRGRTYNEQFF.

This sequence joins TRBV6-5 and TRBJ2-2; D is possibly TRBD2 (5 bases). Germline CDR1 reads MNHEY; CDR2 reads SVGAGI. V lost 8 bases to trimming and J lost 0 bases, with 10 bases between them. This CDR3 is 14 amino acids long. The CDR3 coding sequence is TGTGCCAGCTCCAGCGGCCCGAACACCGGGGAGCTGTTTTTT. This encodes CASSSGPNTGELFF.

The chain couples TRBV30 to TRBJ2-1; D is ambiguous. Germline values: CDR1 GTSNPN, CDR2 SVGIG (reference sequence). CDR3 length equals 14 residues. The germline V and J ends were trimmed by 0 bases and 4 bases, with 10 bases remaining between them. In nucleotides, the CDR3 is TGTGCCTGGAGTGTCGTAGGGTCTTACAATGAGCAGTTCTTC. Protein product: CAWSVVGSYNEQFF.

This sequence joins TRBV10-3 and TRBJ1-6; TRBD1 might be the D (6 bases). The CDR3 consists of 14 residues. In germline, CDR1 is ENHRY, CDR2 SYGVKD. Trimming cost V 3 bases and J 7 bases, with 10 bases left between them. The CDR3 coding sequence is TGTGCCATCAGTGACAGGGGAAGGAATTCACCCCTCCACTTT. Its translation: CAISDRGRNSPLHF.

The rearrangement uses TRBV7-6 and TRBJ1-3, with 7 bases aligning to TRBD1. V shed 3 bases and J 2 bases; nucleotides not matched to a gene: 1. Germline-derived CDR1 and CDR2 are SGHVS and FNYEAQ. The length of the CDR3 is 14 residues. The chain's CDR3 is CASSFTGAGNTIYF. The CDR3 bases are TGTGCCAGCAGCTTTACAGGGGCTGGAAACACCATATATTTT. Filled out from reference TRBV7-6 and TRBJ1-3, the complete variable domain reads GAGVSQSPRYKVTKRGQDVALRCDPISGHVSLYWYRQALGQGPEFLTYFNYEAQQDKSGLPNDRFSAERPEGSISTLTIQRTEQRDSAMYRCASSFTGAGNTIYFGEGSWLTVV.

This chain connects TRBV3-1 (or the pseudogene TRBV3-2) to TRBJ2-7, with D possibly being TRBD2 (7 bases). The CDR3 length is 18 residues. The V gene lost 3 bases and the J gene lost 0 bases, with 21 bases spanning the gap. Looked up from germline, CDR1 is LGHDT and CDR2 is YNNKEL (reference sequence). The CDR3 bases are TGTGCCAGCAGCCAGAGCTCAGGGGACTACATCAGCTCCTACGAGCAGTACTTC. Translating it yields CASSQSSGDYISSYEQYF.

The chain combines TRBV5-4 with TRBJ2-3, with D perhaps matching TRBD2 (7 bases). Trimming shortened V by 9 bases and J by 2 bases, and 19 bases separated the two germline ends. CDR1 and CDR2 from the germline V gene are SGHNT and YYREEE (reference sequence). This CDR3 region has 15 residues. Here the CDR3 DNA reads TGTGCCACCCAAAGGGCGGGGGCCGTCACAGATACGCAGTATTTT. It is translated as CATQRAGAVTDTQYF.

The chain uses TRBV18 and TRBJ2-7, with D possibly being TRBD1 (6 bases). V lost 0 bases to trimming and J lost 5 bases, with 8 bases between them. The CDR3 covers 13 residues. The germline CDR1 and CDR2 sequences are KGHSH and LQKENI. CDR3 DNA sequence: TGTGCCAGCTCACCACCGGACAGAGACGAGCAGTACGTC. This encodes CASSPPDRDEQYV.